These 20 T cell receptor beta chains originate from one sample sequenced in a study of OX40 agonist ivuxolimab in advanced cancers. Measured with immunoSEQ multiplex PCR; TCRdb has only the in-frame clones, and not every one. The repertoire holds about 68,000 clones, 84% seen once, with 1.5% to 2% in the top ten. The sequencing used CD4+ or CD8+ T cells sorted from blood, collected in a trial of the OX40 agonist ivuxolimab. The receptors were sampled from an adult with an advanced solid tumor such as melanoma, head and neck, liver or kidney cancer.

This clone was seen a single time. The chain has TRBV28 and TRBJ2-7; 10 positions agree with TRBD1. The V gene end was trimmed by 6 bases and the J gene end by 2 bases; junction bases not matched to a gene: 10. CDR1 and CDR2 from the germline V gene are MDHEN and SYDVKM. The CDR3 runs 16 residues. The CDR3 sequence is CASSRLGTGEPYEQYF. As DNA, the CDR3 is TGTGCCAGCAGCCGCCTCGGGACAGGGGAACCCTACGAGCAGTACTTC.

This chain uses TRBV27 with TRBJ2-5; TRBD2 is a possible D gene (5 bases). Per the germline V gene, CDR1 is MNHEY and CDR2 is SMNVEV (reference sequence). V was shortened by 5 bases and J by 4 bases, with 17 bases between the two germline ends. CDR3 length: 15 residues. In nucleotides, the CDR3 is TGTGCCAGCAGTCCCCGGGATTACGAGGGAGAGACCCAGTACTTC. It translates to CASSPRDYEGETQYF.

This clone came up once. The rearrangement links TRBV6-5 to TRBJ2-7; 9 bases agree with TRBD2. Trimming took 0 bases from V and 3 from J; bases not matched to a gene: 6. The CDR3 sequence is 16 residues long. From germline, CDR1 is MNHEY and CDR2 SVGAGI. This CDR3 reads CASSYSRGGRGYEQYF. Written as DNA, the CDR3 is TGTGCCAGCAGTTACTCGAGGGGCGGGAGGGGCTACGAGCAGTACTTC.

The gene calls are TRBV19 and TRBJ2-1; 9 bases agree with TRBD1. After removal of 3 bases from V and 3 bases from J, the junction contained 3 bases not matched to a gene. In germline, CDR1 is LNHDA, CDR2 SQIVND (reference sequence). The CDR3 totals 15 residues. This CDR3 is CASSIQGQGYNEQFF. CDR3 in DNA: TGTGCCAGTAGTATTCAGGGACAGGGCTACAATGAGCAGTTCTTC.

This clone has a single count. The chain uses TRBV19 and TRBJ2-5; weak D call: TRBD2 (6 bases). Germline V gene lookup returns CDR1 LNHDA and CDR2 SQIVND (reference sequence). V gave up 4 bases and J gave up 4 bases, with 13 bases separating them. The CDR3 totals 14 residues. The CDR3: CASSTPRRGETQYF. The CDR3, as DNA: TGTGCCAGTAGTACCCCCCGGAGGGGAGAGACCCAGTACTTC.

This clone was detected only once. The chain joins TRBV18 to TRBJ1-5, with a possible D match to TRBD1 (6 bases). The CDR3 covers 16 residues. Germline CDR1 reads KGHSH; CDR2 reads LQKENI. Trimming stripped 2 bases from V and 4 bases from J, with 15 bases between. DNA of the CDR3: TGTGCCAGCTCACCATCGGTAGGGGGTGGAAATCAGCCCCAGCATTTT. Translation gives CASSPSVGGGNQPQHF.

The V and J genes are TRBV10-3 and TRBJ1-1, with a tentative D call TRBD1 (6 bases). Trimming removed 8 bases at V and 1 base at J, with 14 bases between. In germline, CDR1 is ENHRY, CDR2 SYGVKD. The CDR3 covers 14 residues. The CDR3 reads CAILGGPTNTEAFF. The CDR3, as DNA: TGTGCCATCCTTGGGGGCCCGACGAACACTGAAGCTTTCTTT.

J is TRBJ2-6 and V is TRBV7-3; D perhaps matches TRBD1 (6 bases). Germline CDR1 and CDR2: SGHTA and FQGTGA. The CDR3 contains 16 residues. The V end was cut by 4 bases, the J end by 2 bases, with 12 bases between. This chain's CDR3 is CASSSIAGAGANVLTF. The CDR3 DNA follows: TGTGCCAGCAGCTCAATAGCAGGGGCTGGGGCCAACGTCCTGACTTTC.

The V call is TRBV5-4, the J call TRBJ2-2; perhaps TRBD1 as D (5 bases). In germline, CDR1 is SGHNT, CDR2 YYREEE (reference sequence). With 0 bases removed from V and 5 bases from J, the gap between germline ends came to 14 bases. The CDR3 consists of 16 residues. CDR3 nucleotides: TGTGCCAGCAGCTTGGGGGCAGGGTGGTCGACCGGGGAGCTGTTTTTT. This sequence encodes CASSLGAGWSTGELFF.

The CDR3 DNA reads TGTGCCAGCAGTTTAGTGGTATTGGGCGTCTTCACAGATACGCAGTATTTT. Translation: CASSLVVLGVFTDTQYF. V usage is TRBV28 and J usage is TRBJ2-3; D is uncertain. This CDR3 has 17 residues. V was trimmed by 2 bases and J by 2 bases, leaving 17 bases between them. Germline CDR1 and CDR2: MDHEN and SYDVKM.

The chain couples TRBV7-9 to TRBJ1-2; tentative D call: TRBD1 (5 bases). V was trimmed by 5 bases and J by 7 bases, leaving 17 bases between them. The CDR3 totals 14 residues. The V gene's germline CDR1 is SEHNR and CDR2 FQNEAQ (reference sequence). CDR3 coding DNA: TGTGCCAGCAGCCCTCGGGACGGGGGAGTTGGCTACACCTTC. Protein product: CASSPRDGGVGYTF.

The genes are TRBV7-6 and TRBJ2-5; D is undetermined. Germline-derived CDR1 and CDR2 are SGHVS and FNYEAQ. The CDR3 is made up of 14 amino acids. Trimming took off 2 bases at V and 5 bases at J, with 12 bases between the two ends. CDR3 DNA: TGTGCCAGCAGCTTAAGGCACTACGGGGAGACCCAGTACTTC. This translates into CASSLRHYGETQYF.

This clone was recorded a few times. The chain is built from TRBV28 and TRBJ2-1, with 8 bases matching TRBD1. V lost 4 bases and J lost 8; bases outside the gene matches: 10. Germline V gene lookup returns CDR1 MDHEN and CDR2 SYDVKM. The CDR3 spans 15 residues. This CDR3 reads CASSSSGTGLHEQFF. The CDR3 DNA follows: TGTGCCAGCAGTTCCTCCGGGACAGGATTACATGAGCAGTTCTTC.

The V call is TRBV29-1, the J call TRBJ2-2; 9 nucleotides agree with TRBD1. Looked up from germline, CDR1 is SQVTM and CDR2 is ANQGSEA. The V segment lost 5 bases and the J segment 2 bases; nucleotides outside the gene matches: 3. The CDR3 runs to 14 residues. Here the CDR3 reads CSVNRGPNTGELFF. CDR3 DNA sequence: TGCAGCGTTAACAGGGGGCCAAACACCGGGGAGCTGTTTTTT.

The V gene is TRBV20-1, the J gene TRBJ2-5; unclear D gene. The DNA end is a closer match to TRBJ2-7, so the J assignment may be wrong. This CDR3 is built from 11 residues. Looked up from germline, CDR1 is DFQATT and CDR2 is SNEGSKA (reference sequence). CDR3: CSASRDYEQYF. CDR3 DNA sequence: TGCAGTGCTAGTCGTGACTACGAGCAGTACTTC.

The V gene is TRBV7-8, the J gene TRBJ2-5, with D possibly matching TRBD2 (6 bases). The V gene's germline CDR1 is SGHVS and CDR2 FQNEAQ. There are 14 residues in the CDR3. Trimming left V 4 bases short and J 1 base short, with 10 bases between. Here the CDR3 DNA reads TGTGCCAGCAGCTCCCGGGACTTCCAAGAGACCCAGTACTTC. Protein product: CASSSRDFQETQYF.

The rearrangement links TRBV6-5 to TRBJ2-7; TRBD1 matches at 9 bases. CDR3 size: 14 residues. Germline V gene lookup returns CDR1 MNHEY and CDR2 SVGAGI. Trimming took 6 bases from V and 7 from J; bases not matched to a gene: 10. In nucleotides, the CDR3 is TGTGCCAGCAGAAGGACAGGGGCTACTCAGGAGCAGTACTTC. Translation gives CASRRTGATQEQYF.

This clone came up once. This chain uses TRBV18 with TRBJ1-1; D gene uncertain. From germline, CDR1 is KGHSH and CDR2 LQKENI. This CDR3 spans 15 amino acids. V was pared by 2 bases and J by 1 base, with 11 bases between. The CDR3 reads CASSPFPAENTEAFF. Written as DNA, the CDR3 is TGTGCCAGCTCACCATTTCCCGCAGAGAACACTGAAGCTTTCTTT. Variable domain in full (rest from reference TRBV18 and TRBJ1-1): NAGVMQNPRHLVRRRGQEARLRCSPMKGHSHVYWYRQLPEEGLKFMVYLQKENIIDESGMPKERFSAEFPKEGPSILRIQQVVRGDSAAYFCASSPFPAENTEAFFGQGTRLTVV.

The chain carries TRBV28 and TRBJ2-2, with no clear D. Germline assignment: CDR1 MDHEN and CDR2 SYDVKM. V was clipped by 7 bases and J by 0 bases, with 6 bases between them. CDR3 length: 13 amino acids. The CDR3 region is CASTEPNTGELFF. CDR3 nucleotides: TGTGCCAGCACAGAACCGAACACCGGGGAGCTGTTTTTT.

This clone occurred once. J is TRBJ2-3 and V is TRBV28; 7 nucleotides match TRBD1. The CDR3 is 13 residues long. The junction had 7 bases not matched to a gene; V was cut back by 4 bases and J by 9 bases. CDR1 MDHEN and CDR2 SYDVKM come from the germline V gene. CDR3 DNA sequence: TGTGCCAGCAGTTCACTGGACAGGCGCACGCAGTATTTT. Protein product: CASSSLDRRTQYF.